This entry lists 25 T cell receptor beta chains sequenced from one sample in a study of T cells in Graves' hyperthyroidism and ophthalmopathy. RNA transcripts served as the template for amplifying TCR beta CDR3 regions. The HTBI primer set was used in a first-round RT-PCR of the TCR CDR3. TCRdb reprocessed the multiplex PCR reads with MiXCR, giving one entry per CDR3 protein. Of roughly 570,000 distinct CDR3 sequences in the sample, about half were seen once. Sequenced material: peripheral blood or thyroid tissue (not recorded which). These TCRs come from a woman between 18 and 29 years old with Graves' hyperthyroidism.

This rearrangement joins TRBV18 to TRBJ1-1; 7 bases align to TRBD1. Germline-derived CDR1 and CDR2 are KGHSH and LQKENI. V gave up 6 bases and J gave up 1 base; unmatched junction bases: 8. The CDR3 runs to 15 residues. The CDR3 reads CASSPLTGTNTEAFF. Written as DNA, the CDR3 is TGTGCCAGCTCTCCCTTGACAGGGACGAACACTGAAGCTTTCTTT.

This clonotype was detected many times. The CDR3 coding sequence is TGTGCCATCAGTGAAGGACTAGCGGAGGACGAGCAGTACTTC. This sequence encodes CAISEGLAEDEQYF. V usage is TRBV10-3 and J usage is TRBJ2-7; 10 bases are shared with TRBD2. J was trimmed by 5 bases and V by 3 bases; bases with no gene match: 4. Germline V gives CDR1 ENHRY, CDR2 SYGVKD. This CDR3 has 14 residues.

This clonotype was recorded only once. At one boundary the junction diverges from the germline segment, which might be a read error. The rearrangement joins TRBV2 to TRBJ1-2; D gene uncertain. Germline loops: CDR1 SNHLY, CDR2 FYNNEI. This CDR3 contains 11 residues. CDR3 nucleotides: TGTGGCAGCCAGACTTACTATGGCTACACCTTC. Amino acid sequence: CGSQTYYGYTF.

The rearrangement uses TRBV29-1 and TRBJ1-5; maybe TRBD1 (6 bases). V gave up 8 bases and J gave up 7 bases, with 12 bases separating them. CDR3 size: 11 residues. In germline, CDR1 is SQVTM, CDR2 ANQGSEA. CDR3 sequence reads: CSQQGIQPQHF. The DNA for the CDR3 is TGCAGCCAACAGGGCATCCAGCCCCAGCATTTT.

The J gene is TRBJ1-2, the V gene TRBV29-1; 8 positions match TRBD1. The CDR3 runs to 13 residues. The V gene's germline CDR1 is SQVTM and CDR2 ANQGSEA. Germline trimming cut 4 bases from V and 5 bases from J; bases unmatched to any gene: 6. Written as DNA, the CDR3 is TGCAGCGTTGGGACAGGGATTAGTTATGGCTACACCTTC. It is translated as CSVGTGISYGYTF.

This clonotype occurred many times. The chain links TRBV29-1 to TRBJ1-1; 8 bases line up with TRBD1. The V and J ends lost 6 bases and 1 base, in that order; junction bases with no gene match: 4. Germline CDR1 SQVTM, CDR2 ANQGSEA. The CDR3 has 13 residues. The CDR3 region has the DNA TGCAGCGTGGGGGACAGGCCGAACACTGAAGCTTTCTTT. Amino acid sequence: CSVGDRPNTEAFF.

This clonotype was counted ten times or more. The chain is built from TRBV6-1 and TRBJ2-5; TRBD1 might be the D (6 bases). Germline V gene sequence: CDR1 MNHNS, CDR2 SASEGT. This CDR3 comprises 13 residues. V was clipped by 6 bases and J by 9 bases, with 17 bases between them. This CDR3 reads CASRSDRPRAQYF. The CDR3 DNA reads as TGTGCCAGCAGATCAGACAGGCCAAGGGCCCAGTACTTC.

About this clonotype: It may be a read error: a sequence one base away is much more abundant. This rearrangement joins TRBV3-1 to TRBJ2-7; TRBD1 aligns across 10 bases. Germline V gene data show CDR1 as LGHDT and CDR2 as YNNKEL (reference sequence). This CDR3 is built from 14 residues. CDR3 bases: TGTGCCAGCGGCCAGGACAGGGGGTACTCCGAGCAGTACTTC. Translated: CASGQDRGYSEQYF.

The rearrangement joins TRBV15 to TRBJ1-1; 11 bases are a match to TRBD1. With V trimmed by 1 base and J by 1 base, 5 bases remained unmatched. The V gene's germline CDR1 is LNHNV and CDR2 YYDKDF (reference sequence). The CDR3 has 17 residues. The CDR3 sequence is CATSRGTGGGGNTEAFF. The CDR3 region has the DNA TGTGCCACCAGCAGAGGGACAGGGGGCGGTGGGAACACTGAAGCTTTCTTT. The full variable domain, rest sourced from reference TRBV15 and TRBJ1-1, is DAMVIQNPRYQVTQFGKPVTLSCSQTLNHNVMYWYQQKSSQAPKLLFHYYDKDFNNEADTPDNFQSRRPNTSFCFLDIRSPGLGDTAMYLCATSRGTGGGGNTEAFFGQGTRLTVV.

This clonotype occurred a few times. The rearrangement joins TRBV27 to TRBJ1-4, with a tentative D call TRBD1 (6 bases). The germline gives CDR1 MNHEY, CDR2 SMNVEV (reference sequence). The CDR3 contains 16 residues. V was shortened by 2 bases and J by 6 bases, with 16 bases between the two germline ends. CDR3 sequence (DNA): TGTGCCAGCAGTTTACAGGTGGGGGCGCACGATGAAAAACTGTTTTTT. Translating gives CASSLQVGAHDEKLFF.

J is TRBJ2-2 and V is TRBV11-2, with D uncertain. Germline CDR1 and CDR2: SGHAT and FQNNGV. There are 14 residues in the CDR3. V lost 5 bases, J lost 3 bases, and 10 bases lay in between. DNA of the CDR3: TGTGCCAGCAGCAGCTCCGTTGACACCGGGGAGCTGTTTTTT. Its translation is CASSSSVDTGELFF.

V and J are TRBV2 and TRBJ2-7, with TRBD2 matching 9 bases. TRBJ2-1 matches the DNA end more closely, so the J call is doubtful. The germline gives CDR1 SNHLY, CDR2 FYNNEI. The CDR3 has 16 amino acids. The CDR3 region has the DNA TGTGCCAGCAGTGAAATTCTTAGCGGGAGCCTCAATGAGCAGTTCTTC. Translating it yields CASSEILSGSLNEQFF.

The chain combines TRBV20-1 with TRBJ2-5, with 8 positions matching TRBD2. The length of the CDR3 is 15 residues. CDR1 DFQATT and CDR2 SNEGSKA come from the germline V gene (reference sequence). After removal of 0 bases from V and 0 bases from J, the junction contained 3 bases not matched to a gene. CDR3 DNA: TGCAGTGCTAGAGACCTAGCGGGTGACCAAGAGACCCAGTACTTC. It translates to CSARDLAGDQETQYF.

This clonotype appeared many times. This rearrangement joins TRBV10-3 to TRBJ2-5, with TRBD2 matching over 13 bases. The V and J ends lost 2 bases and 2 bases, in that order; junction bases with no gene match: 2. The CDR3 extends over 16 amino acids. The germline CDR1 and CDR2 sequences are ENHRY and SYGVKD. CDR3 nucleotides: TGTGCCATCAGTGAGGGACTAGCGGGAGTGCAAGAGACCCAGTACTTC. Its protein product is CAISEGLAGVQETQYF.

On this clonotype itself: At one boundary the junction diverges from the germline segment, which might be a read error. The chain couples TRBV7-9 to TRBJ1-2; D is unresolved. The germline gives CDR1 SEHNR, CDR2 FQNEAQ (reference sequence). The CDR3 is made up of 14 amino acids. CDR3: CASSLSRAKYGYTF. The CDR3 coding sequence is TGTGCCAGCAGCTTAAGTAGGGCTAAATATGGCTACACCTTC.

This clonotype was picked up many times. The rearrangement joins TRBV29-1 to TRBJ2-2; maybe TRBD1 (7 bases). The CDR3 is made up of 15 amino acids. V shed 3 bases and J shed 3 bases, with 14 bases lying between them. CDR1 SQVTM and CDR2 ANQGSEA come from the germline V gene. CDR3 sequence reads: CSVEQGGSYTGELFF. The CDR3 region has the DNA TGCAGCGTTGAGCAGGGGGGTTCTTACACCGGGGAGCTGTTTTTT.

To note about this clonotype: Possible read error: a much larger clone is one base away. The chain couples TRBV4-2 to TRBJ1-2; no reliable D call. This CDR3 comprises 15 residues. Germline lookup yields CDR1 LGHNA and CDR2 YNFKEQ. The germline V and J ends were trimmed by 5 bases and 7 bases, with 20 bases remaining between them. DNA for the CDR3: TGTGCCAGCAGCTTAGCCAGACCTGATCTTTGTGGCTACACCTTC. Residues: CASSLARPDLCGYTF.

This clonotype was detected ten times or more. CDR3 in DNA: TGTGCCAGCAGGATAAACAGGGAAGAGACCCAGTACTTC. It translates to CASRINREETQYF. V is TRBV12-3 or TRBV12-4 and J is TRBJ2-5; TRBD1 might be the D (6 bases). V was pared by 6 bases and J by 3 bases, with 11 bases between. The CDR3 covers 13 residues.

This chain connects TRBV15 to TRBJ1-1; 8 bases map to TRBD1. Unmatched junction bases numbered 8, after V lost 4 bases and J lost 1 base. This CDR3 spans 16 amino acids. Germline lookup yields CDR1 LNHNV and CDR2 YYDKDF (reference sequence). Written as DNA, the CDR3 is TGTGCCACCAGCATCTGGACAGGGATCACGAACACTGAAGCTTTCTTT. Protein: CATSIWTGITNTEAFF.

This clonotype was seen repeatedly, ten times or more. V and J are TRBV20-1 and TRBJ1-6; 7 bases match TRBD1. The V segment lost 3 bases and the J segment 7 bases; nucleotides outside the gene matches: 12. Germline V CDR1 and CDR2: DFQATT, SNEGSKA (reference sequence). The CDR3 is 16 amino acids. The CDR3 sequence: CSASLGGLAENSPLHF. The CDR3, as DNA: TGCAGTGCTAGTTTAGGGGGCCTCGCCGAGAATTCACCCCTCCACTTT.

The chain carries TRBV25-1 and TRBJ2-6, with 8 bases identical to TRBD1. The CDR3 loop spans 17 amino acids. Germline-derived CDR1 and CDR2 are MGHDK and SYGVNS. V shed 8 bases and J 0 bases; nucleotides not matched to a gene: 9. The CDR3 nucleotides read TGTGCCAGCGCCGGACAGGGTTACGGCTCTGGGGCCAACGTCCTGACTTTC. This sequence encodes CASAGQGYGSGANVLTF.

A remark on this clonotype: Its ends do not fully match the called genes, so a read error is possible. The chain carries TRBV20-1 and TRBJ2-2; TRBD2 agrees at 8 bases. Germline-derived CDR1 and CDR2 are DFQATT and SNEGSKA (reference sequence). There are 15 residues in the CDR3. CDR3 in DNA: TGCAGTGCTTTAGCGGGACACGCGAACACCGGGGAGCTGTCTTGG. Its protein is CSALAGHANTGELSW.

This clonotype was picked up many times. The chain employs TRBV30 and TRBJ1-1; TRBD1 matches at 9 bases. The CDR3 runs 13 residues. The ends lost 0 bases at V and 4 bases at J; junction bases unmatched: 0. Germline V CDR1 and CDR2: GTSNPN, SVGIG (reference sequence). CDR3 protein: CAWSVGQGTEAFF. The CDR3 bases are TGTGCCTGGAGTGTGGGACAGGGCACTGAAGCTTTCTTT.

As to this clonotype: One junction end does not reproduce the germline sequence, and a read error may be involved. J is TRBJ2-7 and V is TRBV12-3 or TRBV12-4; a possible D gene is TRBD1 (6 bases). CDR3 size: 16 residues. CDR3 protein: CASSLALGAETYEQYF. CDR3 in DNA: TGTGCCAGCAGCTTAGCGCTGGGGGCGGAAACCTACGAGCAGTACTTC.

The chain employs TRBV29-1 and TRBJ1-2; a possible D gene is TRBD1 (5 bases). The CDR3 has 13 residues. Germline V lookup: CDR1 SQVTM, CDR2 ANQGSEA. V dropped 2 bases and J dropped 2 bases, with 9 bases sitting between them. The CDR3 DNA is TGCAGCGTTGAACTGGGGCTGAACTATGGCTACACCTTC. Its protein product is CSVELGLNYGYTF.